This T cell receptor beta chain was documented in a study of response to subunit inactivated influenza vaccine. One entry per CDR3 protein, called by TCRdb with MiXCR from the RT-PCR reads. In the table there are a few hundred thousand distinct CDR3 sequences, about 10% of which are singletons. V gave up 5 bases and J gave up 8 bases, with 10 bases separating them. CDR1 is MDHEN, CDR2 SYDVKM, per germline. The CDR3 has 12 amino acids. The rearrangement links TRBV28 to TRBJ2-1; tentatively, D is TRBD2 (6 bases). The TCR comes from a man aged 50-60 years who received an inactivated influenza vaccine. Sample: PBMCs from blood, taken 45 days after vaccination. The CDR3 nucleotides read TGTGCCAGCAGTACGGGGAGGTATGAGCAGTTCTTC. Amino acids: CASSTGRYEQFF. Full variable domain (outside the CDR3, taken from reference TRBV28 and TRBJ2-1): DVKVTQSSRYLVKRTGEKVFLECVQDMDHENMFWYRQDPGLGLRLIYFSYDVKMKEKGDIPEGYSVSREKKERFSLILESASTNQTSMYLCASSTGRYEQFFGPGTRLTVL.